Listed below are T cell receptor beta chains from one sample, sequenced in a study of OX40 agonist ivuxolimab in advanced cancers. Produced via immunoSEQ multiplex PCR; TCRdb's table is partial and in-frame only. This sample has 100,000 to 150,000 clones; about 94% occur once, and the top ten carry about 0.14%. The specimen comprised CD4+ or CD8+ T cells sorted from blood, sampled in a trial of the OX40 agonist ivuxolimab. These receptors were taken from an adult with an advanced solid tumor such as melanoma, head and neck, liver or kidney cancer. Each CDR3 is given with its conserved first and last residue. Fields, in order: CDR3 DNA, CDR3 protein, clone size, V gene, J gene, D gene. D genes are given only for firm matches. Clone size is given for some rows only: seen once, a few or many times, or a class if the clone is expanded.

TGTGCCAGCTCACCCGTTTGGGAACGCTACAATGAGCAGTTCTTC	CASSPVWERYNEQFF	.	TRBV18	TRBJ2-1	.
TGTGCCAGCAGCTTGCACAGGGGGCAAGGGGAGCTGTTTTTT	CASSLHRGQGELFF	.	TRBV7-9	TRBJ2-2	TRBD1
TGTGCCAGCAGCCAAGAGTATTTAATTGGCACAGATACGCAGTATTTT	CASSQEYLIGTDTQYF	once	TRBV4-2	TRBJ2-3	.
TGTGCCAGCAGCTTAGAGGTAGGGGGCTATGGTGAGCAGTTCTTC	CASSLEVGGYGEQFF	.	TRBV7-8	TRBJ2-1	TRBD1
TGTGCCAGCAGCTTAGAGCGGATCTCCTACGAGCAGTACTTC	CASSLERISYEQYF	.	TRBV7-8	TRBJ2-7	.
TGTGCCAGCAGTTACGGGGCGGGACGGCTAAACACTGAAGCTTTCTTT	CASSYGAGRLNTEAFF	.	TRBV28	TRBJ1-1	.
TGTGCCAGCCTCCGGCATACTAGTACTGTGGATACCCAGTACTTC	CASLRHTSTVDTQYF	.	TRBV2	TRBJ2-5	.
TGTGCCAGCTCAACCCCGGGAAACTACGGGCAGTACTTC	CASSTPGNYGQYF	.	TRBV18	TRBJ2-7	.
TGTCCCAGGGGGGCCCTCTATAGCAATCAGCCCCAGCATTTT	CPRGALYSNQPQHF	.	TRBV6-1	TRBJ1-5	TRBD1
TGTGCCAGCAGCTTGATGAGGGGATCTGGAAACACCATATATTTT	CASSLMRGSGNTIYF	.	TRBV5-6	TRBJ1-3	.
TGTGCCAGCAGCGTGGGCCTCAATCAGCCCCAGCATTTT	CASSVGLNQPQHF	.	TRBV5-4	TRBJ1-5	.
TGTGCCAGCAGTTACTCCAGGGATCAGCCCCAGCATTTT	CASSYSRDQPQHF	.	TRBV6-5	TRBJ1-5	.
TGTGCCAGTAGTATAGCTAGGGGCAGTACGAACACCGGGGAGCTGTTTTTT	CASSIARGSTNTGELFF	.	TRBV19	TRBJ2-2	.
TGTGCCAGCAGGGAAACAACAAGCGCAGGGGAAGCTTTCTTT	CASRETTSAGEAFF	.	TRBV2	TRBJ1-1	.
TGTGCCAGCAGTGAAGTTACCTCCACCGGGGAGCTGTTTTTT	CASSEVTSTGELFF	.	TRBV25-1	TRBJ2-2	.
TGTGCCAGCAGCGTAGGGGCACACACTGAAGCTTTCTTT	CASSVGAHTEAFF	.	TRBV9	TRBJ1-1	.
TGTGCCAGCAGCGAGTGGGAGACCCAGTACTTC	CASSEWETQYF	.	TRBV5-8	TRBJ2-5	.
TGTGCCACCAGCAGAGAGCTGTACACCGACCTTGGGACCCAGTACTTC	CATSRELYTDLGTQYF	.	TRBV15	TRBJ2-5	.
TGTGCCAGCTCACCGGGACAGCAAGAGACCCAGTACTTC	CASSPGQQETQYF	few	TRBV18	TRBJ2-5	TRBD1
TGTGCCAGTAGCCCATTGGGGACTAGCGGGGGGGCATCCTACAATGAGCAGTTCTTC	CASSPLGTSGGASYNEQFF	.	TRBV19	TRBJ2-1	TRBD2
TGCGCCAGCAGCCCGGACCACAGGAACACTGAAGCTTTCTTT	CASSPDHRNTEAFF	.	TRBV5-1	TRBJ1-1	.
TGCGCCAGCAGCCAGGGGGACTATTCCTACGAGCAGTACTTC	CASSQGDYSYEQYF	.	TRBV4-1	TRBJ2-7	TRBD2
TGTGCCAGCAGTCAGGAGGGGCGGGGGCGCACCAACTACGAGCAGTACTTC	CASSQEGRGRTNYEQYF	once	TRBV28	TRBJ2-7	.
TGTGCCAGCAGCTCGACTAGCGAGAGCTACGAGCAGTACTTC	CASSSTSESYEQYF	.	TRBV7-6	TRBJ2-7	TRBD2
TGTGCCAGCAGTTTCGGACTACCCGGGGTCGATGAGCAGTTCTTC	CASSFGLPGVDEQFF	.	TRBV6-1	TRBJ2-1	.
TGTGCCAGCAGCTTCAGAAGGGCGGACGAGCAGTACTTC	CASSFRRADEQYF	.	TRBV7-8	TRBJ2-7	.
TGCGCCAGCAGGACCGGGACAGGGCGTATGTCTGGCACGCAGTATTTT	CASRTGTGRMSGTQYF	.	TRBV10-2	TRBJ2-3	TRBD1
TGCGCCAGCAGCCCGTACAGGCGGCCCAGTGAAGCTTTCTTT	CASSPYRRPSEAFF	.	TRBV5-1	TRBJ1-1	.
TGTGCCAGCAGCCAAGGTGGGGGCAGAGAAGCTTTCTTT	CASSQGGGREAFF	.	TRBV14	TRBJ1-1	.
TGTGCCAGCTTGACACTTGGGCAGGGAGGTTACAATGAGCAGTTCTTC	CASLTLGQGGYNEQFF	.	TRBV18	TRBJ2-1	.